The 27 T cell receptor beta chains in this list originate from one sample, sequenced in a study of T cells in Graves' hyperthyroidism and ophthalmopathy (dated by TCRdb to about 2019). Receptor amplification or capture employed multiplex PCR. Instrument on record: Illumina HiSeq 2000. The TCR beta CDR3 regions were amplified from RNA transcripts. The first round of RT-PCR for the TCR CDR3 was performed with the HTBI primer set and the Qiagen OneStep RT-PCR kit. The public reads were run again by TCRdb, first through fastp at Q25 and then through MiXCR, and only productive beta chains were kept. All rows with the same CDR3 protein become a single entry with the most common DNA and genes. A total of just under 750,000 distinct CDR3 sequences appear in this sample, over 35% of them only once. The ten largest clonotypes hold more than 25% of the sample. Material: blood. The origin of the receptors is a woman in her thirties or forties with Graves' hyperthyroidism.

This clonotype has a count of ten or more. The J gene is TRBJ1-2, the V gene TRBV7-9, with 9 nucleotides matching TRBD1. Trimming cost V 5 bases and J 0 bases; bases outside gene matches: 4. This CDR3 has 15 residues. Germline CDR1 is SEHNR and CDR2 is FQNEAQ (reference sequence). CDR3 protein: CASSPGDRANYGYTF. In nucleotides, the CDR3 is TGTGCCAGCAGCCCTGGGGACAGGGCTAACTATGGCTACACCTTC.

This clonotype has just a few counts. This clone may be a read error of a much larger clone one base away. The chain employs TRBV29-1 and TRBJ1-1; unclear D gene. Trimming removed 7 bases at V and 2 bases at J, with 11 bases between. Germline-derived CDR1 and CDR2 are SQVTM and ANQGSEA. This CDR3 contains 12 residues. The CDR3 bases are TGCAGCGCCCCCGTAGGTAACACTGAAGCTTTCTTT. This gives the protein CSAPVGNTEAFF.

This clonotype was seen only a few times. The J gene is TRBJ1-6, the V gene TRBV6-6; D not certain. V lost 4 bases, J lost 9 bases, and 10 bases lay in between. The germline gives CDR1 MNHNY, CDR2 SVGAGI (reference sequence). The length of the CDR3 is 13 residues. CDR3 sequence: CASSWVSGSPLHF. CDR3 in DNA: TGTGCCAGCAGTTGGGTCAGTGGTTCACCCCTCCACTTT.

This clonotype was counted only a few times. The chain combines TRBV12-3 or TRBV12-4 with TRBJ2-5; D might be TRBD2 (6 bases). The CDR3 extends over 15 amino acids. Trimming left V 3 bases short and J 0 bases short, with 11 bases between. The CDR3 coding sequence is TGTGCCAGCAGTTTGGGGGACTTATACCAAGAGACCCAGTACTTC. This codes for CASSLGDLYQETQYF.

The chain couples TRBV4-3 to TRBJ2-2, with D possibly being TRBD2 (6 bases). The CDR3 has 14 residues. The germline V gene has CDR1 LGHNA and CDR2 YSLEER. Between the trimmed V and J ends, which lost 0 bases and 4 bases, there was a span of 6 bases. The CDR3 region is CASSQEGLTGELFF. The CDR3 DNA reads as TGCGCCAGCAGCCAAGAGGGACTCACCGGGGAGCTGTTTTTT.

The rearrangement joins TRBV4-3 to TRBJ2-5; 8 positions match TRBD1. Germline CDR1 LGHNA, CDR2 YSLEER. Trimming removed 1 base from V and 4 bases from J; junction bases left unmatched: 11. The CDR3 totals 17 residues. The CDR3 DNA follows: TGCGCCAGCAGCCAAGGACATTTCGGCAGGGGGCGAGAGACCCAGTACTTC. Translating it yields CASSQGHFGRGRETQYF.

As DNA, the CDR3 is TGTGCCAGCAGCCCAGGGACAGAAGCTAACTATGGCTACACCTTC. Translating gives CASSPGTEANYGYTF. J is TRBJ1-2 and V is TRBV7-9; 7 bases match TRBD1. The CDR3 consists of 15 residues. J gave up 0 bases and V 5 bases, and 6 bases lay outside the gene matches. CDR1 SEHNR and CDR2 FQNEAQ come from the germline V gene (reference sequence). Filled out from reference TRBV7-9 and TRBJ1-2, the complete variable domain reads DTGVSQNPRHKITKRGQNVTFRCDPISEHNRLYWYRQTLGQGPEFLTYFQNEAQLEKSRLLSDRFSAERPKGSFSTLEIQRTEQGDSAMYLCASSPGTEANYGYTFGSGTRLTVV.

This chain connects TRBV10-3 to TRBJ2-7, with D perhaps TRBD2 (6 bases). CDR1 and CDR2 from the germline V gene are ENHRY and SYGVKD. V shed 2 bases and J shed 1 base, with 18 bases lying between them. This CDR3 region has 17 residues. The CDR3 is CAISEKRTGEGSYEQYF. The CDR3 DNA reads TGTGCCATCAGTGAGAAGAGGACGGGGGAAGGATCCTACGAGCAGTACTTC.

Ten or more counts support this clonotype. This chain uses TRBV2 with TRBJ1-4; TRBD1 is a possible D gene (6 bases). The V gene lost 6 bases and the J gene lost 4 bases, with 12 bases spanning the gap. The CDR3 is 14 residues long. The V gene's germline CDR1 is SNHLY and CDR2 FYNNEI. The CDR3 loop reads CASRSTGSNEKLFF. The DNA of the CDR3 is TGTGCCAGCAGGTCTACAGGGAGTAATGAAAAACTGTTTTTT.

The gene calls are TRBV7-2 and TRBJ2-5, with 9 bases aligning to TRBD2. Germline-derived CDR1 and CDR2 are SGHTA and FQGNSA. The CDR3 sequence is 16 residues long. V dropped 8 bases and J dropped 5; count of bases not matched to a gene: 15. CDR3 protein: CASSPPGTSTQETQYF. The CDR3 region has the DNA TGTGCCAGCTCACCCCCCGGGACTAGCACCCAGGAGACCCAGTACTTC.

The chain links TRBV7-2 to TRBJ1-2; D might be TRBD1 (6 bases). CDR1 is SGHTA and CDR2 is FQGNSA in the germline V gene. V was pared by 0 bases and J by 6 bases, with 11 bases between. The CDR3 contains 14 residues. The CDR3 here is CASSLAQGQNGYTF. The CDR3 DNA sequence: TGTGCCAGCAGCTTAGCCCAGGGGCAGAATGGCTACACCTTC.

With respect to this clonotype: No conserved phenylalanine or tryptophan ends this CDR3, so it is likely a read error. The limits of the CDR3 on the DNA are not certain, so only TCRdb's listed CDR3 is given. V gene TRBV20-1 combines with J gene TRBJ2-7; TRBD1 was called by the table and not checked on the DNA. The CDR3 is 9 residues long, counting both termini. Looked up from germline, CDR1 is DFQATT and CDR2 is SNEGSKA (reference sequence). This chain's CDR3 is CSARDLGEH.

This clonotype was detected ten times or more. This rearrangement joins TRBV2 to TRBJ1-1, with D possibly TRBD1 on 6 matching bases. This CDR3 comprises 13 residues. The germline V gene encodes CDR1 SNHLY and CDR2 FYNNEI. Trimming left V 8 bases short and J 1 base short, with 11 bases between. CDR3 sequence: CASADSRNTEAFF. The CDR3 bases are TGTGCCAGCGCGGACAGCCGGAACACTGAAGCTTTCTTT.

This clonotype was observed many times. The gene calls are TRBV3-1 and TRBJ1-1; D gene unclear. The CDR3 is made up of 11 amino acids. Germline-derived CDR1 and CDR2 are LGHDT and YNNKEL (reference sequence). Deletions cut 1 base from V and 11 bases from J, with 8 bases between. CDR3 sequence: CASSQGASAFF. The DNA of the CDR3 is TGTGCCAGCAGCCAAGGAGCATCCGCTTTCTTT.

This clonotype was found many times. V gene TRBV7-9 combines with J gene TRBJ1-1, with D uncertain. CDR1 is SEHNR, CDR2 FQNEAQ, per germline (reference sequence). V lost 4 bases and J 5 bases, leaving 8 bases between the germline ends. This CDR3 is 12 amino acids long. The CDR3 DNA sequence: TGTGCCAGCAGCTCCAGGAGTACTGAAGCTTTCTTT. It is translated as CASSSRSTEAFF.

CDR3 bases: TGCAGTGCTAGAGACAGGGTTAATGAAAAACTGTTTTTT. Its translation is CSARDRVNEKLFF. This sequence joins TRBV20-1 and TRBJ1-4, with D possibly matching TRBD1 (5 bases). CDR3 size: 13 residues. Looked up from germline, CDR1 is DFQATT and CDR2 is SNEGSKA (reference sequence). The V end lost 0 bases, the J end lost 4 bases, and 6 bases lay between the germline ends.

The chain employs TRBV20-1 and TRBJ2-5, with 7 bases lining up with TRBD1. Germline V gene sequence: CDR1 DFQATT, CDR2 SNEGSKA (reference sequence). V was clipped by 5 bases and J by 13 bases; unmatched bases: 10. This CDR3 has 11 residues. The CDR3 sequence is CSAPGTVLRYF. The CDR3 DNA is TGCAGTGCTCCGGGGACAGTCCTCCGGTACTTC.

This clonotype has a count of ten or more. This sequence joins TRBV7-9 and TRBJ1-2; D uncertain. The CDR3 loop spans 15 amino acids. Germline CDR1 is SEHNR and CDR2 is FQNEAQ (reference sequence). V dropped 6 bases and J dropped 2 bases, with 16 bases sitting between them. This CDR3 reads CASSPEVDQNYGYTF. CDR3 nucleotides: TGTGCCAGCAGTCCAGAAGTGGATCAGAACTATGGCTACACCTTC.

The V gene is TRBV11-3, the J gene TRBJ2-5, with D possibly TRBD2 on 6 matching bases. The J call may not be correct, given that the DNA end is closer to TRBJ2-1. The germline V gene encodes CDR1 SGHNT and CDR2 YENEEA. This CDR3 spans 13 amino acids. In DNA, the CDR3 is TGTGCCAGCAGCTTAGAATGGGGGGATGAGCAGTTCTTC. Amino acid sequence: CASSLEWGDEQFF.

This clonotype was seen only a few times. The V call is TRBV6-5, the J call TRBJ2-7, with a possible D match to TRBD2 (5 bases). CDR3 length: 14 amino acids. Germline CDR1 reads MNHEY; CDR2 reads SVGAGI. V was trimmed by 2 bases and J by 3 bases, leaving 11 bases between them. In nucleotides, the CDR3 is TGTGCCAGCAGTTACCGGGGTAGTGGCTACGAGCAGTACTTC. Encoded protein: CASSYRGSGYEQYF.

The V call is TRBV10-2, the J call TRBJ1-1, with D tentatively TRBD1 (5 bases). CDR3 size: 17 residues. Per the germline V gene, CDR1 is WSHSY and CDR2 is SAAADI. Deletions cut 6 bases from V and 3 bases from J, with 23 bases between. CDR3 protein: CASSQDKRWGTDTEAFF. CDR3 DNA: TGCGCCAGCAGCCAAGACAAGAGGTGGGGGACGGACACTGAAGCTTTCTTT.

The sample holds many counts of this clonotype. This chain connects TRBV7-2 to TRBJ2-5; 9 bases are shared with TRBD1. Germline V lookup: CDR1 SGHTA, CDR2 FQGNSA. The CDR3 extends over 16 amino acids. V shed 2 bases, J shed 4 bases, and the junction held 8 bases outside the gene matches. The CDR3 spells CASSLLTGQGGETQYF. CDR3 DNA sequence: TGTGCCAGCAGCTTACTGACGGGACAGGGCGGAGAGACCCAGTACTTC. The full variable domain, rest sourced from reference TRBV7-2 and TRBJ2-5, is GAGVSQSPSNKVTEKGKDVELRCDPISGHTALYWYRQSLGQGLEFLIYFQGNSAPDKSGLPSDRFSAERTGGSVSTLTIQRTQQEDSAVYLCASSLLTGQGGETQYFGPGTRLLVL.

This clonotype has only a few counts. The chain combines TRBV10-3 with TRBJ1-1; 8 nucleotides match TRBD1. CDR3 length: 14 amino acids. The V gene's germline CDR1 is ENHRY and CDR2 SYGVKD. V lost 4 bases to trimming and J lost 2 bases; unmatched junction nucleotides: 3. The CDR3 DNA sequence: TGTGCCATCAGTGGAGACAGGGGAAACACTGAAGCTTTCTTT. Protein: CAISGDRGNTEAFF.

Ten or more counts support this clonotype. The chain recombines TRBV20-1 with TRBJ1-2; 10 bases are a match to TRBD1. The ends lost 5 bases at V and 8 bases at J; junction bases unmatched: 8. Germline V gives CDR1 DFQATT, CDR2 SNEGSKA (reference sequence). This CDR3 is built from 13 residues. The CDR3 DNA sequence: TGCAGTGCTGGCCGGGACAGGGGATACGGCTACACCTTC. It is translated as CSAGRDRGYGYTF.

To note about this clonotype: This may arise from a read error, as a much more abundant clone is one base away. The chain uses TRBV5-4 and TRBJ2-7, with D possibly matching TRBD2 (5 bases). Looked up from germline, CDR1 is SGHNT and CDR2 is YYREEE (reference sequence). V was shortened by 4 bases and J by 0 bases, with 14 bases between the two germline ends. The CDR3 is 15 residues long. CDR3 DNA sequence: TGTGCCAGCAGCCTTTCGGCGGGCAACTCCTACGAGCAGTACTTC. Translating gives CASSLSAGNSYEQYF.

This chain connects TRBV12-3 or TRBV12-4 to TRBJ1-2; D may be TRBD1 (5 bases). CDR3 length: 13 residues. Deletions cut 5 bases from V and 2 bases from J, with 9 bases between. CDR3 protein: CASSPHRNYGYTF. Written as DNA, the CDR3 is TGTGCCAGCAGTCCCCACAGGAACTATGGCTACACCTTC.

This clonotype was found many times. V gene TRBV20-1 combines with J gene TRBJ2-2, with 7 bases aligning to TRBD2. Germline V gene data show CDR1 as DFQATT and CDR2 as SNEGSKA (reference sequence). The CDR3 has 12 residues. Unmatched junction bases numbered 1, after V lost 4 bases and J lost 5 bases. The DNA for the CDR3 is TGCAGTGCTACGGGACTAACCGGGGAGCTGTTTTTT. It is translated as CSATGLTGELFF.